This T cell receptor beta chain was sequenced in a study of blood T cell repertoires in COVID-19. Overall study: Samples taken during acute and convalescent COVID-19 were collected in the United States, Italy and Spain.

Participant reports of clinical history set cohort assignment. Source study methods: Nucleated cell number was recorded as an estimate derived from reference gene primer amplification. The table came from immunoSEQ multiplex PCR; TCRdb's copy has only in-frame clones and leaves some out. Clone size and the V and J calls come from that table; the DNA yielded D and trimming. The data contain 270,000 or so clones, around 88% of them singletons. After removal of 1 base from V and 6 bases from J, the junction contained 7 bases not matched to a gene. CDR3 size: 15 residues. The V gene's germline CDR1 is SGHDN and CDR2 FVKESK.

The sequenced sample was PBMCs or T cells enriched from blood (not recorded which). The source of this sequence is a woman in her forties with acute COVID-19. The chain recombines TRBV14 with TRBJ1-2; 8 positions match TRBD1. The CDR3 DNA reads TGTGCCAGCAGCCAAGCCCAGGCAGGGGGCAATGGCTACACCTTC. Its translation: CASSQAQAGGNGYTF.